A selection of T cell receptor beta chains follows, all from one sample in a study of cytomegalovirus exposure and HLA in healthy donors. Clones were read by immunoSEQ multiplex PCR, and TCRdb kept only the in-frame ones, dropping some. The sample holds more than 75,000 clones, 70% to 80% seen once. Sequencing used PBMCs. These receptors were taken from a woman aged 40 to 50 in good health and CMV-seropositive. Each CDR3 is given with its conserved first and last residue. A D gene is named only where the DNA matches it firmly. The size entry is marked missing in some rows and otherwise reads once, few, many or a size class.

TRBJ1-4,-,-,TRBV7-8,TGTGCCAGCAGCTTAGAGCGACCCCGCGCTACTAATGAAAAACTGTTTTTT,CASSLERPRATNEKLFF
TRBJ2-4,-,TRBD1,TRBV20-1,TGCAGTGCCTTCGGGACAGGAGAATACTTC,CSAFGTGEYF
TRBJ2-2,-,-,TRBV5-1,TGCGCCAGCAGCTTTCAACAGGGTTGGGCCGGGGAGCTGTTTTTT,CASSFQQGWAGELFF
TRBJ1-2,-,-,TRBV30,TGTGCCTGGATTGACGGGGTTAACTATGGCTACACCTTC,CAWIDGVNYGYTF
TRBJ1-1,-,TRBD1,TRBV27,TGTGCCAGCAGTCCCTCGACAGGGTTGAACACTGAAGCTTTCTTT,CASSPSTGLNTEAFF
TRBJ1-5,-,-,TRBV7-8,TGTGCCAGCAGTTCCGTGGGGGGGGGCCTATATGGCAATCAGCCCCAGCATTTT,CASSSVGGGLYGNQPQHF
TRBJ2-5,-,TRBD1,TRBV19,TGTGCCAGTAGTTTGGGACAGGGGGCGCAGCAGACCCAGTACTTC,CASSLGQGAQQTQYF
TRBJ1-2,-,TRBD1,TRBV28,TGTGCCAGCACCTTGCTGACAGGGGGCTCTTATGGCTACACCTTC,CASTLLTGGSYGYTF
TRBJ2-1,-,-,TRBV7-9,TGTGCCAGCAGCTGGAGCAGCAATGAGCAGTTCTTC,CASSWSSNEQFF
TRBJ1-4,-,-,TRBV10-3,TGTGCCACCCGACAGGCTAATGAAAAACTGTTTTTT,CATRQANEKLFF
TRBJ1-2,-,-,TRBV4-3,TGCGCCAGCAGCCAAGATTTCGGGGGTGGCTACACCTTC,CASSQDFGGGYTF
TRBJ2-7,-,-,TRBV7-2,TGTGCCAGCAGCTTCTATCTGGGCGAATCCTACGAGCAGTACTTC,CASSFYLGESYEQYF
TRBJ2-1,-,TRBD2,TRBV19,TGTGCCAGTAGTAGACTAGCGGGTCCGGGCGAGCAGTTCTTC,CASSRLAGPGEQFF
TRBJ1-2,once,TRBD1,TRBV6-1,TGTGCCAGCAGTGAGGACAGGGCTTATGGCTACACCTTC,CASSEDRAYGYTF